The rows below give T cell receptor beta chains drawn from one sample of a study of PD-1 blockade in mismatch repair-deficient tumors. Data came from immunoSEQ multiplex PCR; TCRdb stores just in-frame clones and leaves some out. The sample includes 130,000 or so clones, about 86% of them seen just once. The sequencing used peripheral blood, collected 44 weeks after starting pembrolizumab. The receptors were gathered from an adult with mismatch repair-deficient cancer. The CDR3 runs from the conserved cysteine through the conserved F or W. D genes are given only for firm matches. Expanded clones get a size class; other rows say once, few or many, or leave the size out.

d_call	v_call	clone_size	j_call	cdr3_aa	cdr3_nt
NA	TRBV19	NA	TRBJ2-7	CASSISDSRVAYEQYF	TGTGCCAGTAGTATATCTGACTCAAGGGTTGCCTACGAGCAGTACTTC
NA	TRBV5-6	NA	TRBJ2-7	CASSLAEQYF	TGTGCCAGCAGCTTGGCCGAGCAGTACTTC
NA	TRBV11-2	NA	TRBJ2-1	CASSLLDLWEGGYNEQFF	TGTGCCAGCAGCTTATTAGATCTTTGGGAGGGGGGCTACAATGAGCAGTTCTTC
TRBD2	TRBV30	NA	TRBJ2-5	CAWRLADREYF	TGTGCCTGGAGACTAGCGGACCGGGAGTACTTC
NA	TRBV6-5	NA	TRBJ2-6	CASSVGTTGANVLTF	TGTGCCAGCAGTGTCGGGACAACTGGGGCCAACGTCCTGACTTTC
TRBD1	TRBV4-3	NA	TRBJ1-2	CASSPRTGDYGYTF	TGCGCCAGCAGCCCGCGGACAGGGGACTATGGCTACACCTTC
TRBD2	TRBV5-1	NA	TRBJ2-3	CASSFGLAGLLSTDTQYF	TGCGCCAGCAGCTTTGGACTAGCGGGCCTCCTTAGCACAGATACGCAGTATTTT
TRBD2	TRBV7-3	NA	TRBJ2-3	CASSLIGLAGDTQYF	TGTGCCAGCAGCCTAATCGGACTAGCCGGAGATACGCAGTATTTT
NA	TRBV9	NA	TRBJ1-5	CASSVDGNQPQHF	TGTGCCAGCAGCGTAGATGGGAATCAGCCCCAGCATTTT
TRBD1	TRBV19	NA	TRBJ1-5	CASSMGQGGNQPQHF	TGTGCCAGTAGTATGGGACAGGGGGGGAATCAGCCCCAGCATTTT
TRBD2	TRBV5-1	NA	TRBJ2-1	CASSLSSGSYEQFF	TGCGCCAGCAGCTTGAGTAGCGGGAGCTATGAGCAGTTCTTC
NA	TRBV5-1	NA	TRBJ2-7	CASSPRGYEQYF	TGCGCCAGCAGCCCGCGTGGGTACGAGCAGTACTTC
NA	TRBV27	NA	TRBJ2-7	CASSLLAAGSSSYEQYF	TGTGCCAGCAGTTTACTCGCGGCTGGGTCGAGCTCCTACGAGCAGTACTTC
NA	TRBV6-5	NA	TRBJ2-7	CAKGRNSYEQYF	TGTGCCAAAGGCCGGAACTCCTACGAGCAGTACTTC
TRBD1	TRBV28	NA	TRBJ2-1	CASSPYPGTANNEQFF	TGTGCCAGCAGTCCCTACCCCGGGACAGCTAACAATGAGCAGTTCTTC
TRBD1	TRBV2	NA	TRBJ2-3	CASARDRSTDTQYF	TGTGCCAGCGCCCGGGACAGGTCCACAGATACGCAGTATTTT
NA	TRBV28	few	TRBJ2-2	CASSLPTGELFF	TGTGCCAGCAGTTTACCAACCGGGGAGCTGTTTTTT
NA	TRBV5-3	NA	TRBJ1-1	CARSFPPGTEAFF	TGTGCCAGAAGCTTTCCCCCGGGCACTGAAGCTTTCTTT
NA	TRBV4-1	NA	TRBJ2-3	CASSQGLGTGRSDTQYF	TGCGCCAGCAGCCAAGGGCTCGGCACAGGGAGGTCGGATACGCAGTATTTT
NA	TRBV11-2	NA	TRBJ2-7	CASSLIPGHRGAYEQYF	TGTGCCAGCAGCTTAATTCCGGGCCATAGGGGAGCCTACGAGCAGTACTTC
TRBD1	TRBV9	NA	TRBJ2-2	CASSAGTGFGGELFF	TGTGCCAGCAGCGCCGGGACAGGGTTTGGCGGGGAGCTGTTTTTT
NA	TRBV7-9	NA	TRBJ1-3	CASSLAGSGNTIYF	TGTGCCAGCAGCTTAGCGGGATCTGGAAACACCATATATTTT
NA	TRBV11-3	NA	TRBJ1-2	CASSLTWEGYTF	TGTGCCAGCAGCCTGACGTGGGAAGGCTACACCTTC
TRBD2	TRBV9	NA	TRBJ2-5	CASSVTSGRSETQYF	TGTGCCAGCAGCGTAACTAGCGGGAGATCAGAGACCCAGTACTTC
NA	TRBV4-2	NA	TRBJ2-2	CASSQEIGELVGELFF	TGTGCCAGCAGCCAAGAAATCGGCGAGCTAGTCGGGGAGCTGTTTTTT
NA	TRBV6-5	NA	TRBJ2-7	CASGFPEQYF	TGTGCCAGCGGGTTTCCCGAGCAGTACTTC
NA	TRBV19	NA	TRBJ2-7	CASAPRQQGGFSSYEQYF	TGTGCCAGTGCACCACGGCAACAGGGAGGTTTCTCGTCCTACGAGCAGTACTTC
TRBD2	TRBV5-1	once	TRBJ2-1	CASSIVTSVDEQFF	TGCGCCAGCAGTATCGTGACTAGCGTCGATGAGCAGTTCTTC
NA	TRBV5-1	NA	TRBJ1-4	CASSLVGRVNGKLFF	TGCGCCAGCAGCTTGGTTGGCAGGGTGAATGGAAAACTGTTTTTT
TRBD1	TRBV9	NA	TRBJ2-2	CASSVGTGVDTGELFF	TGTGCCAGCAGCGTAGGGACAGGGGTTGACACCGGGGAGCTGTTTTTT
TRBD2	TRBV4-1	NA	TRBJ2-7	CASSQAVAGGSYEQYF	TGCGCCAGCAGCCAAGCGGTAGCGGGAGGCTCCTACGAGCAGTACTTC
TRBD1	TRBV7-9	NA	TRBJ2-7	CASSLGGTGGNYEQYF	TGTGCCAGCAGCTTAGGGGGGACAGGGGGAAACTACGAGCAGTACTTC
TRBD1	TRBV6-1	NA	TRBJ2-7	CASYSGGPSYEQYF	TGTGCCAGCTACTCAGGGGGTCCCTCCTACGAGCAGTACTTC